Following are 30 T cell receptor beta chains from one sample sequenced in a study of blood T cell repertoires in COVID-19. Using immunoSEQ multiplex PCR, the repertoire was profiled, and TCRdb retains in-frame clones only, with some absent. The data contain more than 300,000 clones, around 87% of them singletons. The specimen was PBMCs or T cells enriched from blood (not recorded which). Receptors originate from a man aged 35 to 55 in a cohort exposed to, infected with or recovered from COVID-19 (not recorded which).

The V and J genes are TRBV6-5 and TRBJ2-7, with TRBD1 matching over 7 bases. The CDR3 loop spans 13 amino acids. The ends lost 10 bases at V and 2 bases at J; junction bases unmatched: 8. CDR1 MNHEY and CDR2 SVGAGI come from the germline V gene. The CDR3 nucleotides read TGTGCCACCGGGACAGAGACTCCCTACGAGCAGTACTTC. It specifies CATGTETPYEQYF.

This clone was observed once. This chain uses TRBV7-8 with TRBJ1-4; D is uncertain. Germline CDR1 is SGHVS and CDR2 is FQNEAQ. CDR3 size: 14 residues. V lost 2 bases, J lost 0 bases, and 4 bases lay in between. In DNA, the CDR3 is TGTGCCAGCAGCTTACAGGCAACTAATGAAAAACTGTTTTTT. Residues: CASSLQATNEKLFF. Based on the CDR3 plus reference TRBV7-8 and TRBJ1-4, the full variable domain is GAGVSQSPRYKVAKRGQDVALRCDPISGHVSLFWYQQALGQGPEFLTYFQNEAQLDKSGLPSDRFFAERPEGSVSTLKIQRTQQEDSAVYLCASSLQATNEKLFFGSGTQLSVL.

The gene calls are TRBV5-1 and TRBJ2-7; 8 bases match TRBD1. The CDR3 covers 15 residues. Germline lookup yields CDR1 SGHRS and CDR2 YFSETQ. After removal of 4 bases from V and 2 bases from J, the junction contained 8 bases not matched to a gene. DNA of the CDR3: TGCGCCAGCAGCGGACAGGGTAGGGGCCCCTACGAGCAGTACTTC. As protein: CASSGQGRGPYEQYF.

The CDR3 sequence: CAWSVRGARDTEAFF. The CDR3 DNA is TGTGCCTGGAGTGTACGCGGGGCTCGGGACACTGAAGCTTTCTTT. The chain carries TRBV30 and TRBJ1-1; D might be TRBD1 (5 bases). The V end lost 0 bases, the J end lost 3 bases, and 14 bases lay between the germline ends. The CDR3 length is 15 residues. Germline CDR1 reads GTSNPN; CDR2 reads SVGIG (reference sequence).

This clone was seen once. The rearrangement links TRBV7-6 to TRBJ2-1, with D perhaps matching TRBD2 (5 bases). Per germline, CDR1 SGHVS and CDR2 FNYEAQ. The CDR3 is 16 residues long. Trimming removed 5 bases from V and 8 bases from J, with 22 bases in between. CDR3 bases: TGTGCCAGCAGCCCGTTGCGAGGGAGAACGATTGATGAGCAGTTCTTC. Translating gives CASSPLRGRTIDEQFF.

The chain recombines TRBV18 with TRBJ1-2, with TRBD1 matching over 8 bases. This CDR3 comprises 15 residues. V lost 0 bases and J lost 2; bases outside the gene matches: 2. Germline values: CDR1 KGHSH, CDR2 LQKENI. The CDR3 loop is CASSPPQGGNYGYTF. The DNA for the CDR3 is TGTGCCAGCTCACCACCACAGGGGGGGAACTATGGCTACACCTTC.

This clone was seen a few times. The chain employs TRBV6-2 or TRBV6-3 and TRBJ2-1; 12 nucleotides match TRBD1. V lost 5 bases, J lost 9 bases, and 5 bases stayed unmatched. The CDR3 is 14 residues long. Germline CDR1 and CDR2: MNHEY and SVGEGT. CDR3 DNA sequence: TGTGCCAGCAGTGGGACAGGGGGCGTCTTTGAGCAGTTCTTC. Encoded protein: CASSGTGGVFEQFF.

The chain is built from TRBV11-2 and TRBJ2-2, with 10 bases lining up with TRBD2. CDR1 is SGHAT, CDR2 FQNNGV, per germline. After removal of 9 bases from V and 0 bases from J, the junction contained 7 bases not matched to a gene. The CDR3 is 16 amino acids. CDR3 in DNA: TGTGCCAGTCCCCGACTAGCGGGTACGAACACCGGGGAGCTGTTTTTT. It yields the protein CASPRLAGTNTGELFF.

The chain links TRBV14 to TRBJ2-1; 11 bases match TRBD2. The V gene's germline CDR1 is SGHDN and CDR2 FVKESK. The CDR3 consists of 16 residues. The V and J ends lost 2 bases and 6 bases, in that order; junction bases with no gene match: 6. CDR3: CASSQKVAGGFNEQFF. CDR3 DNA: TGTGCCAGCAGCCAAAAGGTAGCGGGAGGGTTCAATGAGCAGTTCTTC.

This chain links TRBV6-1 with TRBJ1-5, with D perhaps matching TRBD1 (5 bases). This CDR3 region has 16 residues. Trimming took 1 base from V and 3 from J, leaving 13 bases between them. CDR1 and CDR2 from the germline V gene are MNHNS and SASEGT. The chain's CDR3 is CASSEGTIKINQPQHF. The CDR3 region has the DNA TGTGCCAGCAGTGAAGGGACAATCAAAATCAATCAGCCCCAGCATTTT.

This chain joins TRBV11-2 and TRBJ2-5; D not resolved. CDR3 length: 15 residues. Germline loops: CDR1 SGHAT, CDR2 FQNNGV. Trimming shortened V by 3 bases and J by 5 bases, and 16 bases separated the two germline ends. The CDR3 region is CASSLARGQGETQYF. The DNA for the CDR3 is TGTGCCAGCAGCTTGGCCCGAGGTCAAGGCGAGACCCAGTACTTC.

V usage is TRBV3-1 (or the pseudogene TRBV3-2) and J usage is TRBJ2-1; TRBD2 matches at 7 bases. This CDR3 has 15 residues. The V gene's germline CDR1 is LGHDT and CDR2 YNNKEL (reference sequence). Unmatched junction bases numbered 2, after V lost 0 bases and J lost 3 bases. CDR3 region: CASSQEGTIYNEQFF. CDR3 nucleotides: TGTGCCAGCAGCCAAGAAGGGACTATCTACAATGAGCAGTTCTTC.

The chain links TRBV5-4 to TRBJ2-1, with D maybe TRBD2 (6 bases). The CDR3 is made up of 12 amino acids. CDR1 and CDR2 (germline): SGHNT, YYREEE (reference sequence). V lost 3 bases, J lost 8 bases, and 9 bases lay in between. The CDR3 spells CASSSGEDEQFF. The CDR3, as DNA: TGTGCCAGCAGCTCGGGGGAAGATGAGCAGTTCTTC.

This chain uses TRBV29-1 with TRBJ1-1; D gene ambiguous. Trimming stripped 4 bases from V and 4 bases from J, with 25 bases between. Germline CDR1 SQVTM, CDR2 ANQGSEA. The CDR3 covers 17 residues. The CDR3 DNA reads TGCAGCGTTGTATTGGGAACGGTTGAGAGCGGGAGCACTGAAGCTTTCTTT. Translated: CSVVLGTVESGSTEAFF. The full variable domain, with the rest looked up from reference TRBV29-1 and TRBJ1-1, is SAVISQKPSRDICQRGTSLTIQCQVDSQVTMMFWYRQQPGQSLTLIATANQGSEATYESGFVIDKFPISRPNLTFSTLTVSNMSPEDSSIYLCSVVLGTVESGSTEAFFGQGTRLTVV.

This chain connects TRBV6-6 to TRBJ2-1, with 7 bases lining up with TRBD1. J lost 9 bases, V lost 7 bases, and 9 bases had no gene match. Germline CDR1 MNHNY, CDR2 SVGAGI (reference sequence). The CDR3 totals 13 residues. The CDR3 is CASNLQGWGEQFF. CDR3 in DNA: TGTGCCAGCAATCTACAGGGGTGGGGTGAGCAGTTCTTC.

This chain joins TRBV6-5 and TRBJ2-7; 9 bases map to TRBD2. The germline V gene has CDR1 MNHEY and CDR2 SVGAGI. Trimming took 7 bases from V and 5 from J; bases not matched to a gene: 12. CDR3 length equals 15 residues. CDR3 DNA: TGTGCCAGCACCCCCTGGCGGGAGGGCCTCCACGAGCAGTACTTC. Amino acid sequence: CASTPWREGLHEQYF.

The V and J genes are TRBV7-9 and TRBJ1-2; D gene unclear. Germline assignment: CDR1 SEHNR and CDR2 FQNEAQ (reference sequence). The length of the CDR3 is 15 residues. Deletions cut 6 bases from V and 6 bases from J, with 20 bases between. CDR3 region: CASSPTPPGSNGYTF. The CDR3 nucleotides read TGTGCCAGCAGTCCCACCCCCCCGGGGTCCAATGGCTACACCTTC.

CDR3 protein: CASSPQTGLSSGNTIYF. Written as DNA, the CDR3 is TGTGCCAGCAGCCCCCAGACAGGCTTAAGCTCTGGAAACACCATATATTTT. The V gene is TRBV7-7, the J gene TRBJ1-3; a weak D match, TRBD1 (6 bases). Germline assignment: CDR1 SSHAT and CDR2 FNYEAQ (reference sequence). V shed 5 bases and J shed 0 bases, with 17 bases lying between them. CDR3 size: 17 residues.

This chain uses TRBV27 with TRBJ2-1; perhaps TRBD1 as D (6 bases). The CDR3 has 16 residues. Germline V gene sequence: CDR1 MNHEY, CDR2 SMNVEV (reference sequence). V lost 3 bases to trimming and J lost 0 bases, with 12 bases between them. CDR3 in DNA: TGTGCCAGCAGTTTTTTAGGACAGAGCTCCTACAATGAGCAGTTCTTC. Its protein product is CASSFLGQSSYNEQFF.

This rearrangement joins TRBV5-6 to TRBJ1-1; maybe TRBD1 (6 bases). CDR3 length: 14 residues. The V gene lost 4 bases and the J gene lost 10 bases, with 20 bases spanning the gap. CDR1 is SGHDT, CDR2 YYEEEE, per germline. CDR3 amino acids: CASSQGAGKGVAFF. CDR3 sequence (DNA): TGTGCCAGCAGCCAAGGGGCAGGGAAGGGGGTAGCTTTCTTT.

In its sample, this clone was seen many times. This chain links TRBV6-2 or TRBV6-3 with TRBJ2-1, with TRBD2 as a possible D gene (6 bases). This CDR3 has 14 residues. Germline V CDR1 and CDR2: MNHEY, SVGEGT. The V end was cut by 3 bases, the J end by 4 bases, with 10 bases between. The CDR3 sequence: CASSYSGEYNEQFF. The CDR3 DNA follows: TGTGCCAGCAGTTATAGCGGAGAGTACAATGAGCAGTTCTTC.

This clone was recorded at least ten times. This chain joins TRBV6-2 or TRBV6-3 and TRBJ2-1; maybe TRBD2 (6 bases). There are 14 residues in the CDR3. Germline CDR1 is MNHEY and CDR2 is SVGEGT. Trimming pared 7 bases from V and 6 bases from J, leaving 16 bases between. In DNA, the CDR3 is TGTGCCAGCACCCCCGGGAGAAAGTTCAATGAGCAGTTCTTC. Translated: CASTPGRKFNEQFF.

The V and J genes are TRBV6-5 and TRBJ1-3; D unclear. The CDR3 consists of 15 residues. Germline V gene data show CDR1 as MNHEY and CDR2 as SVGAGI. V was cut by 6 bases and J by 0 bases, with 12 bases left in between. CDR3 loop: CASRTDGVSGNTIYF. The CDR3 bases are TGTGCCAGCAGGACGGACGGGGTCTCTGGAAACACCATATATTTT.

CDR3 DNA: TGTGCCAGCAGCGAAGGGACTGGCAATCAGCCCCAGCATTTT. This gives the protein CASSEGTGNQPQHF. The chain combines TRBV6-4 with TRBJ1-5; possibly TRBD1 for D (5 bases). Germline-derived CDR1 and CDR2 are MRHNA and SNTAGT. The CDR3 is made up of 14 amino acids. Trimming shortened V by 6 bases and J by 2 bases, and 11 bases separated the two germline ends.

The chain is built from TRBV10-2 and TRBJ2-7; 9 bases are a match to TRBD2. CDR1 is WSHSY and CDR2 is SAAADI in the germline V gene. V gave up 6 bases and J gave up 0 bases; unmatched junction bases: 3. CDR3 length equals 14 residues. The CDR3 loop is CASRASGDSYEQYF. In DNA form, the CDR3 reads TGCGCCAGCAGGGCTAGCGGGGACTCCTACGAGCAGTACTTC.

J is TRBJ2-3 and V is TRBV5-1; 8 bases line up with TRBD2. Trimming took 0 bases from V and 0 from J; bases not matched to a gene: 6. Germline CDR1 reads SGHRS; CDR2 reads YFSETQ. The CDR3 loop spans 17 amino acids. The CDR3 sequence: CASSLGGRSPSTDTQYF. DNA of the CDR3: TGCGCCAGCAGCTTGGGCGGGAGGAGCCCTAGCACAGATACGCAGTATTTT.

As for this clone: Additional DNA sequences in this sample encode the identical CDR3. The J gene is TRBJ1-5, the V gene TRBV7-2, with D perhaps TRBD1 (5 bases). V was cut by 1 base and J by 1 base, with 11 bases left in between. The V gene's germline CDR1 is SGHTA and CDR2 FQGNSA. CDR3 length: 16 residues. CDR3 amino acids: CASSLGGGRSNQPQHF. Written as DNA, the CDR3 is TGTGCCAGCAGCTTAGGGGGCGGGAGGAGCAATCAGCCCCAGCATTTT.

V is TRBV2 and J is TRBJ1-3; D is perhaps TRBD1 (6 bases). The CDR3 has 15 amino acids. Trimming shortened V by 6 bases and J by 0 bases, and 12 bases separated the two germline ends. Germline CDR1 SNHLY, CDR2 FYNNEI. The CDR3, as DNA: TGTGCCAGCAGCCTCGGACAGAGCTCTGGAAACACCATATATTTT. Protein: CASSLGQSSGNTIYF.

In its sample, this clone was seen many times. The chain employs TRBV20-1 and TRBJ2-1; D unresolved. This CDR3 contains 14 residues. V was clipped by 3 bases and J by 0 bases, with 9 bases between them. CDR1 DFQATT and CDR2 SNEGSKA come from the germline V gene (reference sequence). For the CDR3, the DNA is TGCAGTGCTAGTTCTGAGAGCTCCTACAATGAGCAGTTCTTC. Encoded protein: CSASSESSYNEQFF.

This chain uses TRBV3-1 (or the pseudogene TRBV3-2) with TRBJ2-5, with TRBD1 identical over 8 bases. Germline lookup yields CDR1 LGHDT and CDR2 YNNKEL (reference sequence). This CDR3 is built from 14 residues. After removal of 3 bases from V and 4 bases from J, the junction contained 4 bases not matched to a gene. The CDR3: CASSQDTGGETQYF. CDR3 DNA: TGTGCCAGCAGCCAGGATACAGGGGGAGAGACCCAGTACTTC.